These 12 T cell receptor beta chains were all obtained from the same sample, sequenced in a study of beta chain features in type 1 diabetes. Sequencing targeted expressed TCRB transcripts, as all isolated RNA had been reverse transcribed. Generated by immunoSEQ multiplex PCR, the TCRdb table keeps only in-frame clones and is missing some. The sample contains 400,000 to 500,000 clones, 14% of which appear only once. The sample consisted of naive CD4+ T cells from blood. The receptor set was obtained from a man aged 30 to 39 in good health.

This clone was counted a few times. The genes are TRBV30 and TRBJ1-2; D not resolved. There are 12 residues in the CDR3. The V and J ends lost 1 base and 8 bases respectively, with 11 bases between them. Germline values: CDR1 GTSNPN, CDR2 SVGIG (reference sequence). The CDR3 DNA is TGTGCCTGGAGTGCCCAAACGGAGGGCTACACCTTC. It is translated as CAWSAQTEGYTF.

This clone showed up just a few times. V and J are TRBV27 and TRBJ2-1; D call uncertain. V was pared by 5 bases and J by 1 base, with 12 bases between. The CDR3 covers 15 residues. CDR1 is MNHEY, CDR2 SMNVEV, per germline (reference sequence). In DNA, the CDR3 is TGTGCCAGCAGTGTCGACCGCCCTTCCTACAATGAGCAGTTCTTC. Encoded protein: CASSVDRPSYNEQFF.

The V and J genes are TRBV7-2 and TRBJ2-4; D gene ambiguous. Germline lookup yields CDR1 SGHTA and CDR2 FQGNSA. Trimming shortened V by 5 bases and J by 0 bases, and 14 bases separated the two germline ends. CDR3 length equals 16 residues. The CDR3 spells CASSPPNFEAKNIQYF. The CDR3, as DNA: TGTGCCAGCAGCCCCCCTAATTTCGAAGCCAAAAACATTCAGTACTTC.

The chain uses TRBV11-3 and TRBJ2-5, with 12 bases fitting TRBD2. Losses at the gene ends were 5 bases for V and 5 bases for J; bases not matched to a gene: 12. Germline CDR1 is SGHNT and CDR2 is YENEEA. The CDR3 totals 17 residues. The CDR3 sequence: CASSTASGRASGETQYF. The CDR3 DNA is TGTGCCAGCAGCACAGCTAGCGGGAGGGCCTCTGGCGAGACCCAGTACTTC.

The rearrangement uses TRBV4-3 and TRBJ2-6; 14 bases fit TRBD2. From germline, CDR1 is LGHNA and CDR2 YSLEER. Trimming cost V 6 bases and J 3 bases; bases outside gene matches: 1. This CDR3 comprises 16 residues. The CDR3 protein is CASRGLAGGGANVLTF. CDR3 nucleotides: TGCGCCAGCAGAGGACTAGCGGGAGGTGGGGCCAACGTCCTGACTTTC.

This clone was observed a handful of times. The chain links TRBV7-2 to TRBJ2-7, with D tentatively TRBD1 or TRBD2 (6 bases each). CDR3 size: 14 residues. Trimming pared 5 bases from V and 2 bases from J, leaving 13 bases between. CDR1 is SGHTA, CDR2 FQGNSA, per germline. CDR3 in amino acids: CASSPWGAPYEQYF. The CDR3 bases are TGTGCCAGCAGCCCATGGGGGGCCCCCTACGAGCAGTACTTC. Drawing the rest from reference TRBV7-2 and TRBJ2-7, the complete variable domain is GAGVSQSPSNKVTEKGKDVELRCDPISGHTALYWYRQSLGQGLEFLIYFQGNSAPDKSGLPSDRFSAERTGGSVSTLTIQRTQQEDSAVYLCASSPWGAPYEQYFGPGTRLTVT.

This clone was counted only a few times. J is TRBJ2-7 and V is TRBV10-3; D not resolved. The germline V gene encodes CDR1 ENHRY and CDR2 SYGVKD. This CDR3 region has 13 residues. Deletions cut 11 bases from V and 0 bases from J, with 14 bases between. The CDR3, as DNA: TGTGCCGCCCGGACCTCGAGCTCCTACGAGCAGTACTTC. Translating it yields CAARTSSSYEQYF.

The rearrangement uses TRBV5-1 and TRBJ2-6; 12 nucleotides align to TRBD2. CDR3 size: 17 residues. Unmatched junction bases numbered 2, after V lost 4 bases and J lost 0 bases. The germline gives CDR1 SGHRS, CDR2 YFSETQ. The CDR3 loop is CASSPGLAGSGANVLTF. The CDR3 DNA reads TGCGCCAGCAGCCCGGGACTAGCGGGCTCTGGGGCCAACGTCCTGACTTTC.

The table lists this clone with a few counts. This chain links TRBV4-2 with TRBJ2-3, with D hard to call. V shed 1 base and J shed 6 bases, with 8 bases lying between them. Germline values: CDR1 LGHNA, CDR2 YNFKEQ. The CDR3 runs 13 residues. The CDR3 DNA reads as TGTGCCAGCAGCCAAGTTCAAGGCGATACGCAGTATTTT. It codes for CASSQVQGDTQYF.

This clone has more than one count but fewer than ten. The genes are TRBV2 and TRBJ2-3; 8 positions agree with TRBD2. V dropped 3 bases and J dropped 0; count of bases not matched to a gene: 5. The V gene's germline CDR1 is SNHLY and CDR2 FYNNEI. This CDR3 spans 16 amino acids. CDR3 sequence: CASSEAGGLSTDTQYF. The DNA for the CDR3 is TGTGCCAGCAGTGAGGCGGGGGGCCTTAGCACAGATACGCAGTATTTT. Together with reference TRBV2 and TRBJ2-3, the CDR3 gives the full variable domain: EPEVTQTPSHQVTQMGQEVILRCVPISNHLYFYWYRQILGQKVEFLVSFYNNEISEKSEIFDDQFSVERPDGSNFTLKIRSTKLEDSAMYFCASSEAGGLSTDTQYFGPGTRLTVL.

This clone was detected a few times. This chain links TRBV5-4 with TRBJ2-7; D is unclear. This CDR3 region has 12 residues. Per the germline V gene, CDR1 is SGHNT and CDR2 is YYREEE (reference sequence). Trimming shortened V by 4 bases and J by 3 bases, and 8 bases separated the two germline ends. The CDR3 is CASSLPNYEQYF. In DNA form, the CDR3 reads TGTGCCAGCAGCCTTCCGAACTACGAGCAGTACTTC.

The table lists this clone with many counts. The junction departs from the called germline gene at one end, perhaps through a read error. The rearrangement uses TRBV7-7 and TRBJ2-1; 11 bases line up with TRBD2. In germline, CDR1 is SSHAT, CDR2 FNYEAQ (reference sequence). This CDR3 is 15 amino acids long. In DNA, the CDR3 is TGTGCTAGCAGCTTTGAACTAGCGGGAGCTGGTGAGCAGTTCTTC. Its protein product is CASSFELAGAGEQFF.